Below are 25 T cell receptor beta chains sequenced from a single sample in a study of T-cell reconstitution after alpha-beta-depleted transplantation in children. Using unique molecular identifiers, the investigators prepared the TCRbeta library. TCRdb ran MiXCR on the PCR reads and lists one entry per CDR3 protein. Of some 490,000 distinct CDR3 sequences listed, around 13% are singletons. Source: PBMCs from the stem cell graft donor, taken from the stem cell graft. These receptors were taken from a human donor who donated a stem cell graft to a child with combined immunodeficiency.

This clonotype was counted only a few times. The V and J genes are TRBV20-1 and TRBJ2-7; D perhaps matches TRBD2 (6 bases). The germline V gene has CDR1 DFQATT and CDR2 SNEGSKA (reference sequence). The V and J ends lost 3 bases and 3 bases respectively, with 12 bases between them. The CDR3 sequence is 13 residues long. DNA for the CDR3: TGCAGTGCTAGGGGGGGACTTCACTACGAGCAGTACTTC. This codes for CSARGGLHYEQYF.

The table lists this clonotype with many counts. This rearrangement joins TRBV5-6 to TRBJ2-3; D unresolved. This CDR3 has 12 amino acids. Germline V lookup: CDR1 SGHDT, CDR2 YYEEEE. V was clipped by 0 bases and J by 6 bases, with 5 bases between them. The CDR3, as DNA: TGTGCCAGCAGCTTGGATAGGGATACGCAGTATTTT. As protein: CASSLDRDTQYF.

This clonotype has more than one count but fewer than ten. The rearrangement links TRBV6-5 to TRBJ2-2; a weak D match, TRBD2 (5 bases). CDR1 is MNHEY, CDR2 SVGAGI, per germline. This CDR3 spans 13 amino acids. The V end lost 5 bases, the J end lost 4 bases, and 8 bases lay between the germline ends. The DNA for the CDR3 is TGTGCCAGCAGTCACCTAGCCACCGGGGAGCTGTTTTTT. Residues: CASSHLATGELFF.

A remark on this clonotype: This clone may be a read error of a much larger clone one base away. This chain links TRBV7-9 with TRBJ2-1; D is ambiguous. The germline CDR1 and CDR2 sequences are SEHNR and FQNEAQ (reference sequence). The CDR3 covers 11 residues. With 5 bases removed from V and 6 bases from J, the gap between germline ends came to 5 bases. For the CDR3, the DNA is TGTGCCAGCAGCCGGCCCAATGAGCAGTTCTTC. Residues: CASSRPNEQFF.

V is TRBV12-3 or TRBV12-4 and J is TRBJ1-6; 8 bases align to TRBD1. V trimming: 5 bases; J trimming: 9 bases; junction bases outside the gene matches: 9. The CDR3 totals 15 residues. The CDR3 here is CASSATTGAGSPLHF. In DNA form, the CDR3 reads TGTGCCAGCAGTGCCACGACAGGGGCTGGTTCACCCCTCCACTTT.

The CDR3 sequence: CASKETSGRGTHNEQFF. The DNA for the CDR3 is TGTGCCAGCAAGGAGACTAGCGGGAGAGGTACCCACAATGAGCAGTTCTTC. The chain is built from TRBV6-5 and TRBJ2-1; 12 bases align to TRBD2. Germline assignment: CDR1 MNHEY and CDR2 SVGAGI. The CDR3 is made up of 17 amino acids. V was clipped by 7 bases and J by 5 bases; unmatched bases: 12.

This clonotype was found a few times. Lacking the conserved final phenylalanine or tryptophan, this CDR3 likely reflects a read error. The limits of the CDR3 on the DNA are not certain, so only TCRdb's listed CDR3 is given. The CDR3 sequence: CSVEDGRVM. The chain couples TRBV29-1 to TRBJ1-2. Germline V lookup: CDR1 SQVTM, CDR2 ANQGSEA. The length of the CDR3 is 9 amino acids, counting both ends.

The chain combines TRBV7-7 with TRBJ2-5; maybe TRBD1 (5 bases). V was clipped by 2 bases and J by 5 bases, with 12 bases between them. Germline V gene data show CDR1 as SSHAT and CDR2 as FNYEAQ (reference sequence). CDR3 length equals 14 residues. CDR3 bases: TGTGCCAGCAGCTTAAGGGGTGAACGGGAGACCCAGTACTTC. Translated: CASSLRGERETQYF. The full variable domain, its missing parts supplied by reference TRBV7-7 and TRBJ2-5, is GAGVSQSPRYKVTKRGQDVTLRCDPISSHATLYWYQQALGQGPEFLTYFNYEAQPDKSGLPSDRFSAERPEGSISTLTIQRTEQRDSAMYRCASSLRGERETQYFGPGTRLLVL.

This clonotype has at least ten counts. The chain has TRBV5-6 and TRBJ2-2; D uncertain. Germline V CDR1 and CDR2: SGHDT, YYEEEE. V was pared by 1 base and J by 6 bases, with 13 bases between. The CDR3 is made up of 15 amino acids. The CDR3 DNA reads as TGTGCCAGCAGCTTGTTGGCAGACGACGCCGGGGAGCTGTTTTTT. Translated: CASSLLADDAGELFF.

A few counts support this clonotype. This sequence joins TRBV20-1 and TRBJ2-7; D gene ambiguous. V lost 3 bases and J lost 3, with 9 bases in between. The CDR3 has 12 amino acids. From germline, CDR1 is DFQATT and CDR2 SNEGSKA (reference sequence). CDR3 region: CSASKQSYEQYF. The CDR3, as DNA: TGCAGTGCTAGCAAGCAAAGCTACGAGCAGTACTTC.

The chain couples TRBV24-1 to TRBJ2-2; TRBD1 aligns across 12 bases. This CDR3 contains 15 residues. The V segment lost 7 bases and the J segment 4 bases; nucleotides outside the gene matches: 3. CDR1 KGHDR and CDR2 SFDVKD come from the germline V gene. As DNA, the CDR3 is TGTGCCACCAGCTCGGGACAGGGGGCCACCGGGGAGCTGTTTTTT. Protein product: CATSSGQGATGELFF.

The rearrangement joins TRBV29-1 to TRBJ1-1, with D uncertain. Germline CDR1 SQVTM, CDR2 ANQGSEA. V shed 6 bases and J shed 9 bases, with 17 bases lying between them. The CDR3 spans 12 residues. The chain's CDR3 is CSVYAVGRQAFF. The DNA of the CDR3 is TGCAGCGTATACGCGGTCGGACGACAAGCTTTCTTT.

The V and J genes are TRBV7-8 and TRBJ2-7, with 9 bases that match TRBD2. Losses at the gene ends were 6 bases for V and 4 bases for J; bases not matched to a gene: 7. Per germline, CDR1 SGHVS and CDR2 FQNEAQ. This CDR3 region has 14 residues. CDR3 sequence: CASSPSGVMYEQYF. The CDR3, as DNA: TGTGCCAGCAGTCCTAGCGGGGTTATGTACGAGCAGTACTTC.

In its sample, this clonotype was seen many times. V is TRBV12-3 or TRBV12-4 and J is TRBJ1-1; D might be TRBD1 (6 bases). V lost 5 bases and J 1 base, leaving 8 bases between the germline ends. The CDR3 loop spans 13 amino acids. The CDR3 loop is CASSADRNTEAFF. CDR3 sequence (DNA): TGTGCCAGCAGTGCGGACAGGAACACTGAAGCTTTCTTT.

This clonotype was recorded at least ten times. The V and J genes are TRBV29-1 and TRBJ2-2; D may be TRBD1 (6 bases). The V gene's germline CDR1 is SQVTM and CDR2 ANQGSEA. The CDR3 runs 13 residues. V lost 6 bases, J lost 6 bases, and 14 bases lay in between. CDR3 amino acids: CSVIQGAAGELFF. DNA of the CDR3: TGCAGCGTCATACAGGGCGCGGCCGGGGAGCTGTTTTTT.

At least ten counts were recorded for this clonotype. The chain uses TRBV12-3 or TRBV12-4 and TRBJ2-1, with D perhaps matching TRBD1 (6 bases). With 5 bases removed from V and 8 bases from J, the gap between germline ends came to 19 bases. CDR3 length: 15 residues. CDR3 coding DNA: TGTGCCAGCAGTAAGGGGGATCGGGTTAGGGATGAGCAGTTCTTC. Amino acids: CASSKGDRVRDEQFF.

This clonotype was found many times. The rearrangement links TRBV6-5 to TRBJ1-3; D not resolved. CDR1 is MNHEY, CDR2 SVGAGI, per germline. V lost 5 bases and J lost 0, with 8 bases in between. There are 14 residues in the CDR3. The CDR3 loop is CASSPYGSGNTIYF. The DNA of the CDR3 is TGTGCCAGCAGTCCCTACGGCTCTGGAAACACCATATATTTT.

This clonotype was observed a few times. The chain combines TRBV15 with TRBJ1-1, with no clear D. From germline, CDR1 is LNHNV and CDR2 YYDKDF (reference sequence). The CDR3 sequence is 16 residues long. Trimming removed 0 bases at V and 6 bases at J, with 17 bases between. CDR3 sequence: CATSRESILRGAEAFF. Here the CDR3 DNA reads TGTGCCACCAGCAGAGAATCGATTCTGCGTGGGGCTGAAGCTTTCTTT.

This clonotype was detected ten times or more. The chain employs TRBV4-3 and TRBJ2-1; tentative D call: TRBD2 (6 bases). The CDR3 consists of 15 residues. Per the germline V gene, CDR1 is LGHNA and CDR2 is YSLEER. The germline V and J ends were trimmed by 0 bases and 5 bases, with 11 bases remaining between them. The CDR3 is CASSQDVGGHNEQFF. The CDR3 bases are TGCGCCAGCAGCCAAGATGTCGGGGGACACAATGAGCAGTTCTTC.

The rearrangement joins TRBV7-3 to TRBJ2-7; 8 positions agree with TRBD2. After removal of 1 base from V and 5 bases from J, the junction contained 7 bases not matched to a gene. Per germline, CDR1 SGHTA and CDR2 FQGTGA. This CDR3 has 15 amino acids. CDR3 loop: CASSLSGGRNDEQYF. CDR3 nucleotides: TGTGCCAGCAGCTTAAGTGGCGGGAGGAACGACGAGCAGTACTTC.

V and J are TRBV9 and TRBJ1-1; possibly TRBD1 for D (5 bases). Trimming stripped 0 bases from V and 4 bases from J, with 7 bases between. CDR3 size: 13 residues. Germline assignment: CDR1 SGDLS and CDR2 YYNGEE. The CDR3 bases are TGTGCCAGCAGCGTAGGGGACGGCACTGAAGCTTTCTTT. The encoded protein is CASSVGDGTEAFF. The full variable domain, its missing parts supplied by reference TRBV9 and TRBJ1-1, is DSGVTQTPKHLITATGQRVTLRCSPRSGDLSVYWYQQSLDQGLQFLIQYYNGEERAKGNILERFSAQQFPDLHSELNLSSLELGDSALYFCASSVGDGTEAFFGQGTRLTVV.

The V gene is TRBV18, the J gene TRBJ2-7; no definite D call. Trimming left V 1 base short and J 6 bases short, with 10 bases between. Germline CDR1 and CDR2: KGHSH and LQKENI. The CDR3 is 13 residues long. The CDR3 DNA sequence: TGTGCCAGCTCACCACTTCCTACTACCGAGCAGTACTTC. Amino acids: CASSPLPTTEQYF.

This clonotype was seen many times. The chain employs TRBV10-3 and TRBJ2-5, with 12 bases identical to TRBD2. The CDR3 extends over 14 amino acids. The germline V gene has CDR1 ENHRY and CDR2 SYGVKD. The ends lost 6 bases at V and 2 bases at J; junction bases unmatched: 1. The CDR3 sequence: CAIRTSGGQETQYF. CDR3 DNA sequence: TGTGCCATCAGGACTAGCGGGGGACAAGAGACCCAGTACTTC.

CDR3 amino acids: CASSYPGLEREQFF. CDR3 nucleotide sequence: TGTGCCAGCAGCTACCCGGGACTAGAGCGTGAGCAGTTCTTC. The chain uses TRBV7-3 and TRBJ2-1; 8 nucleotides agree with TRBD2. CDR1 is SGHTA and CDR2 is FQGTGA in the germline V gene. The CDR3 is 14 amino acids. Trimming took 4 bases from V and 9 from J; bases not matched to a gene: 8.

The chain has TRBV4-3 and TRBJ2-7; 9 nucleotides agree with TRBD1. Looked up from germline, CDR1 is LGHNA and CDR2 is YSLEER. V lost 6 bases and J lost 2; bases outside the gene matches: 8. CDR3 length: 15 amino acids. CDR3 in amino acids: CASSSADRGAYEQYF. The CDR3 DNA sequence: TGCGCCAGCAGTTCTGCGGACAGGGGCGCCTACGAGCAGTACTTC.